The clone carrying this T cell receptor (beta chain) was counted a few times. Using immunoSEQ multiplex PCR, the repertoire was profiled, and TCRdb retains in-frame clones only, with some absent. The table includes several thousand clones, about a quarter detected once. Trimming shortened V by 7 bases and J by 3 bases, and 9 bases separated the two germline ends. CDR1 and CDR2 from the germline V gene are SNHLY and FYNNEI. This CDR3 is built from 12 residues. This entry comes from a study of graft-versus-host responses after intestinal transplantation. Across the study: Recipients had transplants, and these were multivisceral, liver-intestinal, or isolated intestinal. Each recipient received anti-thymocyte globulin induction, then tacrolimus and steroids for around 3 years. Study observations and caveats: GvH clones were found in recipient marrow; some appeared first in ileum or blood.

Co-plating was performed using around 200,000 CFSE-labeled responder cells and around 200,000 irradiated, violet-dye-labeled stimulator cells. Post-reaction sorting isolated proliferating CFSE-low CD3+CD4+ and CD3+CD8+ responders. The sample here was alloreactive CD8+ T cells from a mixed lymphocyte reaction culture, taken before transplantation. Subset specified: CFSE-low proliferating T cells sorted from roughly six-day pre-transplant mixed lymphocyte reaction (GvH or HvG direction). The chain employs TRBV2 and TRBJ1-1; the D gene is possibly TRBD1 (5 bases). The clonotype was recovered from a human patient who was an organ donor for intestinal transplantation. The DNA of the CDR3 is TGTGCCAGCATAAGGGGTTACACTGAAGCTTTCTTT. Translated, it gives CASIRGYTEAFF.